Listed here are 13 T cell receptor beta chains from one sample, sequenced in a study of OX40 agonist ivuxolimab in advanced cancers. Sequencing was performed with immunoSEQ multiplex PCR; in TCRdb, only in-frame clones are kept and a portion is missing. This table holds about 82,000 clones, almost 90% found once. The specimen was CD4+ or CD8+ T cells sorted from blood, collected in a trial of the OX40 agonist ivuxolimab. These receptors all come from an adult with an advanced solid tumor such as melanoma, head and neck, liver or kidney cancer.

V usage is TRBV19 and J usage is TRBJ2-7; D ambiguous. The V end was cut by 9 bases, the J end by 1 base, with 16 bases between. The CDR3 sequence is 14 residues long. The germline V gene has CDR1 LNHDA and CDR2 SQIVND (reference sequence). CDR3 in DNA: TGTGCCAGCCGGGTTAGGGCGGCGTCCTACGAGCAGTACTTC. This sequence encodes CASRVRAASYEQYF. Based on the CDR3 plus reference TRBV19 and TRBJ2-7, the full variable domain is DGGITQSPKYLFRKEGQNVTLSCEQNLNHDAMYWYRQDPGQGLRLIYYSQIVNDFQKGDIAEGYSVSREKKESFPLTVTSAQKNPTAFYLCASRVRAASYEQYFGPGTRLTVT.

This chain uses TRBV11-2 with TRBJ2-1; TRBD1 is a possible D gene (5 bases). The CDR3 runs to 15 residues. V was clipped by 2 bases and J by 0 bases, with 8 bases between them. Germline assignment: CDR1 SGHAT and CDR2 FQNNGV. For the CDR3, the DNA is TGTGCCAGCAGCTTAATCGACAGCTCCTACAATGAGCAGTTCTTC. This encodes CASSLIDSSYNEQFF.

CDR3 protein: CSARSGGEQYF. As DNA, the CDR3 is TGCAGTGCTAGATCGGGCGGCGAGCAGTACTTC. V usage is TRBV20-1 and J usage is TRBJ2-7; unclear D gene. Per the germline V gene, CDR1 is DFQATT and CDR2 is SNEGSKA (reference sequence). V gave up 2 bases and J gave up 6 bases, with 8 bases separating them. The CDR3 loop spans 11 amino acids.

The chain carries TRBV5-1 and TRBJ2-6; D tentatively fits TRBD1 or TRBD2 (5 bases each). Trimming shortened V by 3 bases and J by 3 bases, and 13 bases separated the two germline ends. The CDR3 spans 16 residues. Germline loops: CDR1 SGHRS, CDR2 YFSETQ. The CDR3 DNA is TGCGCCAGCAGCTGGACTGGTGGGGGTGGGGCCAACGTCCTGACTTTC. Translation gives CASSWTGGGGANVLTF.

The chain is built from TRBV10-1 and TRBJ2-1; TRBD2 aligns across 12 bases. Germline values: CDR1 WNHNN, CDR2 SYGVQD (reference sequence). The V and J ends lost 6 bases and 6 bases, in that order; junction bases with no gene match: 18. This CDR3 is built from 19 residues. In DNA form, the CDR3 reads TGCGCCAGCAGCATTACCGGGACTAGCGGGCTCCAGGGGTGCAATGAGCAGTTCTTC. This gives the protein CASSITGTSGLQGCNEQFF.

V usage is TRBV9 and J usage is TRBJ2-1; D not resolved. The CDR3 has 12 residues. The V gene lost 4 bases and the J gene lost 10 bases, with 12 bases spanning the gap. Germline V lookup: CDR1 SGDLS, CDR2 YYNGEE. Here the CDR3 reads CASSTHPSEQFF. CDR3 bases: TGTGCCAGCAGCACCCACCCATCCGAGCAGTTCTTC.

The V and J genes are TRBV19 and TRBJ2-1, with 9 bases fitting TRBD2. This CDR3 contains 15 residues. The germline V gene has CDR1 LNHDA and CDR2 SQIVND (reference sequence). Germline trimming cut 3 bases from V and 7 bases from J; bases unmatched to any gene: 7. The DNA for the CDR3 is TGTGCCAGTAGTATTCGTCCTAGCGGGGTGAATGAGCAGTTCTTC. Translated, it gives CASSIRPSGVNEQFF.

This clone occurred a few times. The CDR3 nucleotides read TGTGCCAGCAGTCAGCAGATTTACGAGCAGTACTTC. Amino acid sequence: CASSQQIYEQYF. The rearrangement uses TRBV28 and TRBJ2-7; D gene uncertain. With 5 bases removed from V and 4 bases from J, the gap between germline ends came to 9 bases. Germline V gives CDR1 MDHEN, CDR2 SYDVKM. This CDR3 region has 12 residues. Full variable domain (missing parts from reference TRBV28 and TRBJ2-7): DVKVTQSSRYLVKRTGEKVFLECVQDMDHENMFWYRQDPGLGLRLIYFSYDVKMKEKGDIPEGYSVSREKKERFSLILESASTNQTSMYLCASSQQIYEQYFGPGTRLTVT.

This rearrangement joins TRBV7-2 to TRBJ2-7; 10 bases are a match to TRBD1. The germline gives CDR1 SGHTA, CDR2 FQGNSA. V shed 3 bases, J shed 7 bases, and the junction held 18 bases outside the gene matches. This CDR3 has 18 amino acids. In nucleotides, the CDR3 is TGTGCCAGCAGCTTCCTGCCAGCCTTAGGGACAGGGGCGGGGGAGCAGTACTTC. This translates into CASSFLPALGTGAGEQYF.

The CDR3 region is CASSISFVEGPLSGYTF. DNA of the CDR3: TGTGCCAGTAGTATATCGTTTGTGGAGGGACCCCTCTCGGGCTACACCTTC. The chain combines TRBV19 with TRBJ1-2; the D gene is possibly TRBD1 (5 bases). This CDR3 is built from 17 residues. Trimming left V 2 bases short and J 8 bases short, with 24 bases between. Germline loops: CDR1 LNHDA, CDR2 SQIVND (reference sequence). The whole variable domain, remainder taken from reference TRBV19 and TRBJ1-2, is DGGITQSPKYLFRKEGQNVTLSCEQNLNHDAMYWYRQDPGQGLRLIYYSQIVNDFQKGDIAEGYSVSREKKESFPLTVTSAQKNPTAFYLCASSISFVEGPLSGYTFGSGTRLTVV.

CDR3 nucleotides: TGTGCCAGCAGCTACGCCGGGACAGATCGCGAGCAGTACTTC. This gives the protein CASSYAGTDREQYF. The rearrangement links TRBV11-3 to TRBJ2-7; TRBD1 agrees at 7 bases. V lost 4 bases and J lost 6; bases outside the gene matches: 9. Per germline, CDR1 SGHNT and CDR2 YENEEA. The CDR3 is made up of 14 amino acids. Variable domain in full (rest from reference TRBV11-3 and TRBJ2-7): EAGVVQSPRYKIIEKKQPVAFWCNPISGHNTLYWYLQNLGQGPELLIRYENEEAVDDSQLPKDRFSAERLKGVDSTLKIQPAELGDSAVYLCASSYAGTDREQYFGPGTRLTVT.

The V gene is TRBV7-9, the J gene TRBJ2-6, with D perhaps TRBD1 (5 bases). CDR1 is SEHNR and CDR2 is FQNEAQ in the germline V gene (reference sequence). V was trimmed by 1 base and J by 4 bases, leaving 8 bases between them. The CDR3 runs 15 residues. CDR3 coding DNA: TGTGCCAGCAGCTTAGTCCAGGGCGGGGCCAACGTCCTGACTTTC. As protein: CASSLVQGGANVLTF.

V gene TRBV6-5 combines with J gene TRBJ2-7; weak D call: TRBD2 (6 bases). V dropped 10 bases and J dropped 5 bases, with 15 bases sitting between them. Germline loops: CDR1 MNHEY, CDR2 SVGAGI. This CDR3 contains 12 residues. The CDR3 sequence: CATQRGGNEQYF. The CDR3 bases are TGTGCCACACAGAGGGGCGGGAACGAGCAGTACTTC.